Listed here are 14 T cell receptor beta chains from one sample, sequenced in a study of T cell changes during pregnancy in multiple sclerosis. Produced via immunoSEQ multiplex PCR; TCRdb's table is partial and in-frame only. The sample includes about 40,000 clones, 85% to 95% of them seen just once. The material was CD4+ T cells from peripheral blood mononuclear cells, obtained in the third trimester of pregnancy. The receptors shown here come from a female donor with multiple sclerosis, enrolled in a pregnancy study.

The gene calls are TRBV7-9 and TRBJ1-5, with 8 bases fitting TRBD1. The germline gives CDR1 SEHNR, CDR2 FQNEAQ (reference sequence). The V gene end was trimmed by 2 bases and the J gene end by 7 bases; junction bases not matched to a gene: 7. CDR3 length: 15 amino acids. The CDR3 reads CASSLSTGVNQPQHF. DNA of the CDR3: TGTGCCAGCAGCTTATCGACAGGGGTAAACCAGCCCCAGCATTTT.

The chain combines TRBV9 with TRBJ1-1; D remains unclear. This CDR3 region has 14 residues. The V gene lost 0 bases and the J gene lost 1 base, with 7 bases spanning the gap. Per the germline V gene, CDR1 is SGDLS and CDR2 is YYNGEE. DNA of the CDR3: TGTGCCAGCAGCGTAGGTCCGTGGAACACTGAAGCTTTCTTT. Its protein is CASSVGPWNTEAFF.

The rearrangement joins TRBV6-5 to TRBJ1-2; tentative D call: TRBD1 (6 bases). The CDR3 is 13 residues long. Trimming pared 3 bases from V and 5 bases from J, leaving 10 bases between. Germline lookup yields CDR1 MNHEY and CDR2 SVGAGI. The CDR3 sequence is CASSYKGGYGYTF. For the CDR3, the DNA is TGTGCCAGCAGTTATAAGGGGGGGTATGGCTACACCTTC.

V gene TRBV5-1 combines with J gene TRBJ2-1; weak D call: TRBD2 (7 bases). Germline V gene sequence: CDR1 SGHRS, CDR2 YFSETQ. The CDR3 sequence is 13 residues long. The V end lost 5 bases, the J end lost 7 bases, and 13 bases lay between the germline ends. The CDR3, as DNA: TGCGCCAGCAGTGGAGGGGGGGTGAATGAGCAGTTCTTC. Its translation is CASSGGGVNEQFF.

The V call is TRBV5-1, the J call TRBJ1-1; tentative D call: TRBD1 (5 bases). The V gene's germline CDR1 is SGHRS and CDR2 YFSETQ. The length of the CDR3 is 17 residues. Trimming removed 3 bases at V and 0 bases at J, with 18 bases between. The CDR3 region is CASSSPGGRTMNTEAFF. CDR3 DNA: TGCGCCAGCAGCTCCCCTGGCGGGAGGACAATGAACACTGAAGCTTTCTTT.

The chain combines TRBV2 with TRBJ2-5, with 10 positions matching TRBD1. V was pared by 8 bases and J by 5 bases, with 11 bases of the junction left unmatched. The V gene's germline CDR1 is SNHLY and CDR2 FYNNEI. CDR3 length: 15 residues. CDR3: CASRPGQGSRETQYF. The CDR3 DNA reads TGTGCCAGCCGCCCGGGACAGGGGTCAAGGGAGACCCAGTACTTC.

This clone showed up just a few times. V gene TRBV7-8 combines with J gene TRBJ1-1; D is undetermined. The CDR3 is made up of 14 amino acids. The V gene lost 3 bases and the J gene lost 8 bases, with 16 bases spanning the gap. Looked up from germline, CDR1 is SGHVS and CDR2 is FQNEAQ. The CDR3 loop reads CASSFQTEGKEAFF. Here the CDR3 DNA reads TGTGCCAGCAGCTTTCAAACTGAGGGAAAGGAAGCTTTCTTT.

CDR3 bases: TGTGCCAGCAGCTACAGCGGAAACAATGAGCAGTTCTTC. Amino acid sequence: CASSYSGNNEQFF. The chain links TRBV7-3 to TRBJ2-1; D is possibly TRBD2 (5 bases). Germline CDR1 is SGHTA and CDR2 is FQGTGA. CDR3 length: 13 amino acids. Trimming cost V 4 bases and J 5 bases, with 9 bases left between them. Full variable domain (rest looked up from reference TRBV7-3 and TRBJ2-1): GAGVSQTPSNKVTEKGKYVELRCDPISGHTALYWYRQSLGQGPEFLIYFQGTGAADDSGLPNDRFFAVRPEGSVSTLKIQRTERGDSAVYLCASSYSGNNEQFFGPGTRLTVL.

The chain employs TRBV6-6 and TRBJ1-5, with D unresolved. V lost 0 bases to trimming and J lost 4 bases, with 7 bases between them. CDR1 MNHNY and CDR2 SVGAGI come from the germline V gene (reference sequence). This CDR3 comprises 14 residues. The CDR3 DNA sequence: TGTGCCAGCAGTTACTCCCGGGGTAATCAGCCCCAGCATTTT. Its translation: CASSYSRGNQPQHF.

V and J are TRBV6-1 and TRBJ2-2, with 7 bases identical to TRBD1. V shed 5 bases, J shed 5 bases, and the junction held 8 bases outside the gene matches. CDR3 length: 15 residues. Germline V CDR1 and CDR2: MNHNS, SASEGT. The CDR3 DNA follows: TGTGCCAGCAGTTCGAGACAGGGTGGGACCGGGGAGCTGTTTTTT. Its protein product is CASSSRQGGTGELFF.

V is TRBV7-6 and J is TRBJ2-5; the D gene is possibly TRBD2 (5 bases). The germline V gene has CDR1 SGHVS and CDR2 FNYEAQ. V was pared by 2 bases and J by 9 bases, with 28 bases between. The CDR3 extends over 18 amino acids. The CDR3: CASSLSSTRGYSSRAQYF. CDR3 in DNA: TGTGCCAGCAGCTTAAGTTCAACCCGGGGTTATTCTTCAAGGGCCCAGTACTTC.

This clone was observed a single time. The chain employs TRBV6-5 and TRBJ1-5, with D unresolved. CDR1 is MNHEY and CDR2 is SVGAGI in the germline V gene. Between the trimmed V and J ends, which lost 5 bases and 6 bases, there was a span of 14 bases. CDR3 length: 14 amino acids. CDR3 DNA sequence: TGTGCCAGCAGTGATGGAGGAAGGGTTCAGCCCCAGCATTTT. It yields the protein CASSDGGRVQPQHF.

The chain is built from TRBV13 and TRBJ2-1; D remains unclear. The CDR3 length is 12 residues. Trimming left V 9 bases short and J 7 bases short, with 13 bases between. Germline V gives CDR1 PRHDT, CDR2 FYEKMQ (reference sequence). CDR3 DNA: TGTGCCAGTAATGAGGTCGGGAATGAGCAGTTCTTC. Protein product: CASNEVGNEQFF.

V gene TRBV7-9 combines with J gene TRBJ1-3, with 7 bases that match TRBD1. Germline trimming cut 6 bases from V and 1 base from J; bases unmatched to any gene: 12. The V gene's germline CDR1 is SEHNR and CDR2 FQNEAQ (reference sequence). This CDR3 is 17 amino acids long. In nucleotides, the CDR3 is TGTGCCAGCAGTTCTTTACGGGACAGCCTTTCTGGAAACACCATATATTTT. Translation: CASSSLRDSLSGNTIYF.